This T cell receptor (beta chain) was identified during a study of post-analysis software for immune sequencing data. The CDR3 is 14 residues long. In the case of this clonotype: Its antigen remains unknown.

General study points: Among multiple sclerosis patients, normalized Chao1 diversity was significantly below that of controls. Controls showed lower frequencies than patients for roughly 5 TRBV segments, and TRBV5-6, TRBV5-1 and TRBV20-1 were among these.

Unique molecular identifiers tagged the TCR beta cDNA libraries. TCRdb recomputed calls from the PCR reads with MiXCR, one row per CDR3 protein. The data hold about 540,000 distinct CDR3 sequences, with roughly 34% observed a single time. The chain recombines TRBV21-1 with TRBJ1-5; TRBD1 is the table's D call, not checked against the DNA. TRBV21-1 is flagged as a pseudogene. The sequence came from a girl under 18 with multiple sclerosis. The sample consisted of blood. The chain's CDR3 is CASSKVNRDQPQHF. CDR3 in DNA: TGTGCCAGCAGCAAAGTTAACAGGGATCAGCCCCAGCATTTT.